The present T cell receptor beta chain was sequenced within a study of radiotherapy plus CTLA-4 blockade in lung cancer (dated by TCRdb to 2016 to 2019). About the full investigation: Objective responses occurred in roughly a sixth of enrolled patients, and 30% to 40% achieved disease control. The research as a whole found: TCR clones derived from tumors expanded in peripheral blood after treatment with radiotherapy and ipilimumab. Increased serum interferon-beta after radiation, together with early dynamic changes in blood T cell clones, were reported to be the strongest predictors of response.

Focal radiation therapy combined with CTLA-4 blockade (ipilimumab) was tested in patients with chemo-refractory metastatic non-small-cell lung cancer. Regarding this clone: Its antigen is not yet known. No per-base quality is available; no much larger clone lies one base away.

To prepare the library, the immunoSEQ multiplex PCR assay was applied. As stored in TCRdb, this immuneACCESS dataset retains in-frame rearrangements with V and J assigned. A fraction of the clones does not appear; measured against another copy, unresolved V genes explain less than half of the discrepancy, and the remainder lacks a known reason. The sample table shows 40,000 to 45,000 clones, and roughly 75% are seen once. Around a tenth of the sample lies in the top ten. CDR1 and CDR2 (SGHVS, FQNEAQ) derive from the germline V gene. The trim is 2 bases for V and 12 bases for J, with a gap of 17 bases between the germline ends. Inclusive of the bounding cysteine and phenylalanine, the CDR3 is 13 residues long. Only CDR3 DNA remains: 39 bases, in frame from the first base.

Recombination joined TRBV7-8 with TRBJ2-7; the D gene is not confidently resolved. The sequence was collected from a human donor with non-small cell lung cancer who had stable disease on radiotherapy plus ipilimumab. The input for sequencing was peripheral blood, taken from a patient treated with radiotherapy plus ipilimumab. At the DNA level, the sequence is TGTGCCAGCAGCTTAAGGTACTTTCCTGGGCTGTACTTC. Translated, it reads CASSLRYFPGLYF.